This T cell receptor beta chain emerged from a study of control samples from healthy donors and cancer patients. Germline CDR1 and CDR2: LNHDA and SQIVND (reference sequence). V gave up 6 bases and J gave up 2 bases; unmatched junction bases: 15. The CDR3 has 19 amino acids. Clones were read by immunoSEQ multiplex PCR, and TCRdb kept only the in-frame ones, dropping some. The sample lists some 200,000 clones; approximately 95% were seen once. This receptor was obtained from a man between 18 and 29 years old in good health. Sample: blood. The rearrangement uses TRBV19 and TRBJ2-6; 8 nucleotides align to TRBD2. The CDR3 protein is CASRLGPGGAGAGANVLTF. The CDR3 DNA sequence: TGTGCCAGTAGATTAGGCCCCGGGGGGGCCGGCGCTGGGGCCAACGTCCTGACTTTC.